This T cell receptor (beta chain) was identified in a study of T-cell memory formation after mild COVID-19. Background on the study: Largely donor-specific sequence clusters came from a couple of donors.

Study-wide points: The main location of contracting CD4+ clones was CM and EM, and that of contracting CD8+ clones was EMRA. SARS-CoV-2 specificity of second-wave clones peaking day 37 was unconfirmed. Within pre-infection memory, some responding clones were found, suggesting cross-reactive memory joined.

CDR1 and CDR2 from the germline V gene are SGHTA and FQGTGA. Trimming took off 3 bases at V and 5 bases at J, with 11 bases between the two ends. CDR3 length: 13 residues. Of note for this clonotype: Its specificity is not known.

TCRdb re-called the 5' RACE reads through MiXCR, storing one row per CDR3 protein. The sample carries about 340,000 distinct CDR3 sequences, 20% to 25% recorded once. The clonotype was recovered from an adult woman who had mild COVID-19 (a few samples of this study predate the infection). Cell type and time point are not known. The chain is built from TRBV7-3 and TRBJ2-7; possibly TRBD1 or TRBD2 for D (5 bases each). Material: PBMCs or a T cell subset sorted from them (not recorded which). CDR3: CASSFGASDEQYF. CDR3 DNA: TGTGCCAGCAGCTTCGGGGCAAGCGACGAGCAGTACTTC.